One sample yielded the 3 T cell receptor beta chains listed below, sequenced in a study of human T cells and chemical hapten exposure (dated by TCRdb to about 2021). Reading the label with the study, this specimen's time point is: pre-sensitization, week 0. In the paper's terms, the treatment or condition label means: therapeutic diphenylcyclopropenone sensitization with weekly scalp DPC. Receptor amplification or capture employed RACE. Sequencing took place on a NextSeq 500. TCRdb trimmed public reads at Q25 via fastp, called clones via MiXCR and kept in-frame beta chains. One record per CDR3 amino acid sequence lists the most common genes and DNA. This sample holds 50,000 to 65,000 distinct CDR3 sequences; around 11% were observed only once. Together, the top ten hold 3% to 4.5% of the sample. Sequencing used whole blood, obtained in connection with sensitization to the hapten diphenylcyclopropenone (DPC). The receptors come from a woman aged 40 to 50 with alopecia areata. Some clones in this sample may be carry-over from other donors' samples.

The table lists this clonotype with many counts. The chain has TRBV6-2 or TRBV6-3 and TRBJ2-2, with unresolved D. V lost 9 bases and J 0 bases, leaving 14 bases between the germline ends. Per germline, CDR1 MNHEY and CDR2 SVGEGT. The CDR3 consists of 15 residues. The CDR3 is CARVPEAANTGELFF. The CDR3 region has the DNA TGTGCCAGAGTCCCAGAGGCCGCGAACACCGGGGAGCTGTTTTTT.

This clonotype was observed many times. The V gene is TRBV16, the J gene TRBJ1-5; D is uncertain. V was cut by 4 bases and J by 4 bases, with 14 bases left in between. Germline-derived CDR1 and CDR2 are KGHSY and FQNENV. CDR3 length: 15 residues. The CDR3 reads CASSLGRLGNQPQHF. The CDR3 DNA is TGTGCCAGCAGCCTAGGGCGACTCGGGAATCAGCCCCAGCATTTT.

The sample holds a few counts of this clonotype. This sequence joins TRBV28 and TRBJ1-4; D is unclear. Germline V lookup: CDR1 MDHEN, CDR2 SYDVKM. Trimming removed 5 bases at V and 6 bases at J, with 13 bases between. CDR3 length equals 14 residues. In DNA form, the CDR3 reads TGTGCCAGCAGTCCCTACCCCCAGGATGAAAAACTGTTTTTT. Protein product: CASSPYPQDEKLFF.